The 31 T cell receptor beta chains reported below all come from one sample, sequenced in a study of T cell responses to AZD1222 COVID-19 vaccine (dated by TCRdb to about 2021). The meaning of the sample's time point label: about 28 days (+/-7) after the second vaccine dose. The library was produced with the immunoSEQ multiplex PCR assay. TCRdb limited this immuneACCESS table to in-frame rearrangements with V and J called. A share of clones is missing; checked studies link under half to unresolved V genes, and the rest is unexplained. For this sample the table gives tens of thousands of clones, of which roughly 90% were detected only once. 9.5% to 13% of the sample is held by the ten biggest clonotypes. The sample in question was peripheral blood, obtained 28 days after the second AZD1222 dose. The receptors were gathered from an adult who received the AZD1222 COVID-19 vaccine.

The CDR3 sequence is CASSLATGSELFF. In nucleotides, the CDR3 is TGTGCCAGCAGCTTAGCGACAGGGTCGGAGCTGTTTTTT. V and J are TRBV7-3 and TRBJ2-2, with TRBD1 matching over 7 bases. The CDR3 is made up of 13 amino acids. V lost 2 bases, J lost 10 bases, and 4 bases stayed unmatched. Germline V gene lookup returns CDR1 SGHTA and CDR2 FQGTGA.

This chain connects TRBV5-5 to TRBJ1-1, with D possibly being TRBD1 (6 bases). Germline loops: CDR1 SGHKS, CDR2 YYEKEE (reference sequence). V was shortened by 0 bases and J by 6 bases, with 15 bases between the two germline ends. The length of the CDR3 is 15 residues. The CDR3: CASSLVSYRDPEAFF. CDR3 DNA: TGTGCCAGCAGCTTGGTGTCGTACAGGGACCCTGAAGCTTTCTTT.

This sequence joins TRBV4-2 and TRBJ1-3; 10 bases fit TRBD1. The germline gives CDR1 LGHNA, CDR2 YNFKEQ. The CDR3 consists of 16 residues. The V gene end was trimmed by 4 bases and the J gene end by 0 bases; junction bases not matched to a gene: 3. The CDR3 is CASSRDRGNSGNTIYF. The CDR3 DNA sequence: TGTGCCAGCAGCCGGGACAGGGGAAACTCTGGAAACACCATATATTTT.

The chain links TRBV6-5 to TRBJ1-5; tentatively, D is TRBD1 (5 bases). The germline V gene has CDR1 MNHEY and CDR2 SVGAGI. CDR3 size: 14 residues. Deletions cut 4 bases from V and 9 bases from J, with 16 bases between. CDR3 protein: CASSSGVEGPPQHF. Here the CDR3 DNA reads TGTGCCAGCAGTTCTGGGGTGGAGGGACCGCCCCAGCATTTT.

The chain joins TRBV5-1 to TRBJ1-1; weak D call: TRBD1 (5 bases). V was pared by 2 bases and J by 6 bases, with 14 bases between. CDR1 is SGHRS, CDR2 YFSETQ, per germline. This CDR3 has 14 amino acids. The CDR3 sequence: CASSFTTGPPEAFF. For the CDR3, the DNA is TGCGCCAGCAGCTTCACAACAGGACCTCCTGAAGCTTTCTTT.

This clone is a singleton in its sample. The V and J genes are TRBV7-2 and TRBJ2-2; D unresolved. V was cut by 0 bases and J by 12 bases, with 17 bases left in between. CDR1 and CDR2 (germline): SGHTA, FQGNSA. CDR3 length equals 15 residues. The CDR3 bases are TGTGCCAGCAGCTTAGCCCCGGCCTTGTCCAAGCAGCTGTTTTTT. Translated: CASSLAPALSKQLFF.

The chain couples TRBV4-2 to TRBJ1-2; D is ambiguous. The CDR3 has 15 residues. The germline CDR1 and CDR2 sequences are LGHNA and YNFKEQ. Trimming removed 0 bases at V and 0 bases at J, with 8 bases between. The CDR3 coding sequence is TGTGCCAGCAGCCAAGATGAGGGAACTAACTATGGCTACACCTTC. The encoded protein is CASSQDEGTNYGYTF.

This rearrangement joins TRBV5-1 to TRBJ2-7; TRBD1 aligns across 10 bases. In germline, CDR1 is SGHRS, CDR2 YFSETQ. J gave up 4 bases and V 3 bases, and 4 bases lay outside the gene matches. The length of the CDR3 is 14 residues. The CDR3 sequence is CASSSGTGDYEQYF. The CDR3 nucleotides read TGCGCCAGCAGCTCCGGGACAGGGGATTACGAGCAGTACTTC. The entire variable domain, with the rest obtained from reference TRBV5-1 and TRBJ2-7, is as follows: KAGVTQTPRYLIKTRGQQVTLSCSPISGHRSVSWYQQTPGQGLQFLFEYFSETQRNKGNFPGRFSGRQFSNSRSEMNVSTLELGDSALYLCASSSGTGDYEQYFGPGTRLTVT.

The chain uses TRBV5-1 and TRBJ2-7, with 7 positions matching TRBD2. Trimming at V came to 0 bases and at J to 6 bases, leaving 12 bases not matched to a gene. The V gene's germline CDR1 is SGHRS and CDR2 YFSETQ. The CDR3 spans 16 residues. The CDR3 here is CASSLGARTSRAEQYF. In DNA, the CDR3 is TGCGCCAGCAGCTTGGGCGCCCGGACTAGTAGAGCCGAGCAGTACTTC.

This clone was seen a single time. V gene TRBV6-8 combines with J gene TRBJ1-2; TRBD1 matches 9 bases. With 6 bases clipped from V and 8 bases from J, the junction kept 4 bases outside the gene matches. Germline assignment: CDR1 MNHGY and CDR2 SAAAGT. This CDR3 contains 12 residues. For the CDR3, the DNA is TGTGCCAGCAGCCGGACAGGGGAGGGCTACACCTTC. Its protein is CASSRTGEGYTF.

V and J are TRBV19 and TRBJ2-3, with D unresolved. The germline V gene encodes CDR1 LNHDA and CDR2 SQIVND (reference sequence). The CDR3 covers 15 residues. The germline V and J ends were trimmed by 0 bases and 0 bases, with 7 bases remaining between them. The DNA of the CDR3 is TGTGCCAGTAGTATAGATGTCGGCAGCACAGATACGCAGTATTTT. It translates to CASSIDVGSTDTQYF.

The V gene is TRBV29-1, the J gene TRBJ2-7, with TRBD1 identical over 7 bases. Germline V gene data show CDR1 as SQVTM and CDR2 as ANQGSEA. After removal of 6 bases from V and 2 bases from J, the junction contained 7 bases not matched to a gene. The CDR3 has 13 residues. In nucleotides, the CDR3 is TGCAGCGTCCGGCGACAGGGAGCCTACGAGCAGTACTTC. This translates into CSVRRQGAYEQYF.

This chain connects TRBV6-1 to TRBJ1-2; D is perhaps TRBD1 (5 bases). V was trimmed by 3 bases and J by 5 bases, leaving 13 bases between them. The CDR3 length is 14 residues. CDR1 is MNHNS and CDR2 is SASEGT in the germline V gene. CDR3 DNA: TGTGCCAGCAGTGATGTGGCGAGGGGATATGGCTACACCTTC. This gives the protein CASSDVARGYGYTF.

V and J are TRBV19 and TRBJ2-3; D possibly corresponds to TRBD2 (5 bases). The CDR3 loop spans 14 amino acids. Germline-derived CDR1 and CDR2 are LNHDA and SQIVND (reference sequence). The ends were cut back, 3 bases at V and 2 bases at J, with 9 bases in the middle. The CDR3 here is CASSIERFTDTQYF. The CDR3 region has the DNA TGTGCCAGTAGTATCGAGCGGTTCACAGATACGCAGTATTTT.

V is TRBV5-1 and J is TRBJ1-1; 7 bases are shared with TRBD1. The V gene's germline CDR1 is SGHRS and CDR2 YFSETQ. With 0 bases clipped from V and 7 bases from J, the junction kept 12 bases outside the gene matches. The CDR3 is 16 amino acids. CDR3 nucleotide sequence: TGCGCCAGCAGCTTGGTAGGGACAGATGACAACTTTGAAGCTTTCTTT. Translation: CASSLVGTDDNFEAFF.

This sequence joins TRBV3-1 (or the pseudogene TRBV3-2) and TRBJ2-7; possible D gene TRBD2, 5 bases. V lost 1 base to trimming and J lost 3 bases, with 10 bases between them. The germline gives CDR1 LGHDT, CDR2 YNNKEL (reference sequence). This CDR3 region has 14 residues. The CDR3 is CASSQGLPVYEQYF. In DNA form, the CDR3 reads TGTGCCAGCAGCCAAGGACTACCGGTCTACGAGCAGTACTTC.

The rearrangement joins TRBV28 to TRBJ2-1, with 7 positions matching TRBD2. Trimming removed 3 bases from V and 4 bases from J; junction bases left unmatched: 6. CDR1 and CDR2 (germline): MDHEN, SYDVKM. The CDR3 contains 15 residues. The CDR3 here is CASSFLRLAYNEQFF. The CDR3 coding sequence is TGTGCCAGCAGTTTTTTGAGACTAGCATACAATGAGCAGTTCTTC.

The chain is built from TRBV9 and TRBJ2-2; 8 bases agree with TRBD2. Trimming at V came to 1 base and at J to 3 bases, leaving 11 bases not matched to a gene. CDR3 size: 18 residues. Germline V gives CDR1 SGDLS, CDR2 YYNGEE. The CDR3 loop is CASSVSGWGTSDTGELFF. The CDR3, as DNA: TGTGCCAGCAGCGTAAGTGGGTGGGGGACTAGTGACACCGGGGAGCTGTTTTTT. Looking up the rest from reference TRBV9 and TRBJ2-2 gives the full variable domain: DSGVTQTPKHLITATGQRVTLRCSPRSGDLSVYWYQQSLDQGLQFLIQYYNGEERAKGNILERFSAQQFPDLHSELNLSSLELGDSALYFCASSVSGWGTSDTGELFFGEGSRLTVL.

The V and J genes are TRBV6-5 and TRBJ1-2; TRBD1 matches at 8 bases. There are 15 residues in the CDR3. The V gene end was trimmed by 2 bases and the J gene end by 2 bases; junction bases not matched to a gene: 4. Germline loops: CDR1 MNHEY, CDR2 SVGAGI. This chain's CDR3 is CASSYTTGANYGYTF. CDR3 coding DNA: TGTGCCAGCAGTTACACGACAGGGGCGAACTATGGCTACACCTTC.

The J gene is TRBJ2-1, the V gene TRBV7-2, with D perhaps matching TRBD1 or TRBD2 (5 bases each). CDR3 length: 13 residues. V was clipped by 1 base and J by 8 bases, with 9 bases between them. From germline, CDR1 is SGHTA and CDR2 FQGNSA. This CDR3 is CASSLVVGDEQFF. CDR3 bases: TGTGCCAGCAGCTTAGTGGTGGGGGATGAGCAGTTCTTC.

The chain carries TRBV2 and TRBJ2-3; tentatively, D is TRBD2 (5 bases). Germline V gives CDR1 SNHLY, CDR2 FYNNEI. Trimming took off 3 bases at V and 10 bases at J, with 14 bases between the two ends. The CDR3 extends over 13 amino acids. The CDR3 here is CASSEEFRGPQYF. CDR3 in DNA: TGTGCCAGCAGTGAGGAGTTTCGGGGTCCGCAGTATTTT.

This sequence joins TRBV5-4 and TRBJ2-7; D possibly corresponds to TRBD1 (5 bases). Germline CDR1 and CDR2: SGHNT and YYREEE (reference sequence). Trimming took 3 bases from V and 7 from J, leaving 8 bases between them. This CDR3 contains 11 residues. CDR3 bases: TGTGCCAGCAGCTCAGGGCGGGAGCAGTACTTC. Translation: CASSSGREQYF.

The gene calls are TRBV27 and TRBJ2-1; TRBD1 agrees at 10 bases. This CDR3 contains 15 residues. Germline CDR1 reads MNHEY; CDR2 reads SMNVEV (reference sequence). V shed 4 bases and J 4 bases; nucleotides not matched to a gene: 4. The CDR3 sequence: CASSYGTGAYNEQFF. The CDR3 DNA is TGTGCCAGCAGTTATGGGACAGGGGCTTACAATGAGCAGTTCTTC.

The J gene is TRBJ2-3, the V gene TRBV5-4, with 9 bases lining up with TRBD2. The CDR3 totals 16 residues. With V trimmed by 0 bases and J by 4 bases, 6 bases remained unmatched. The germline CDR1 and CDR2 sequences are SGHNT and YYREEE (reference sequence). CDR3 protein: CASSLDGSGGSDTQYF. The CDR3 DNA is TGTGCCAGCAGCTTGGATGGTAGCGGGGGATCAGATACGCAGTATTTT.

The V gene is TRBV2, the J gene TRBJ1-2, with 11 nucleotides matching TRBD1. V shed 7 bases, J shed 2 bases, and the junction held 6 bases outside the gene matches. Germline V gives CDR1 SNHLY, CDR2 FYNNEI. This CDR3 has 15 amino acids. The CDR3 here is CASTLDRGQNYGYTF. The CDR3 DNA reads as TGTGCCAGCACCCTGGACAGGGGGCAGAACTATGGCTACACCTTC. Complete variable domain (other parts from reference TRBV2 and TRBJ1-2): EPEVTQTPSHQVTQMGQEVILRCVPISNHLYFYWYRQILGQKVEFLVSFYNNEISEKSEIFDDQFSVERPDGSNFTLKIRSTKLEDSAMYFCASTLDRGQNYGYTFGSGTRLTVV.

This clone was found once. The CDR3 loop is CASSRGPEGYNEQFF. CDR3 nucleotide sequence: TGTGCCAGCAGTAGGGGCCCCGAGGGATACAATGAGCAGTTCTTC. J is TRBJ2-1 and V is TRBV6-2 or TRBV6-3; either TRBD1 or TRBD2 may supply D (5 bases each). The CDR3 covers 15 residues. V was pared by 5 bases and J by 4 bases, with 15 bases between. Germline CDR1 is MNHEY and CDR2 is SVGEGT.

The V call is TRBV19, the J call TRBJ2-1; D is perhaps TRBD1 (6 bases). CDR1 LNHDA and CDR2 SQIVND come from the germline V gene (reference sequence). The V end lost 3 bases, the J end lost 8 bases, and 17 bases lay between the germline ends. The CDR3 covers 15 residues. CDR3 protein: CASSITWDMRHEQFF. The CDR3 DNA reads TGTGCCAGTAGTATCACTTGGGACATGCGGCATGAGCAGTTCTTC.

The chain recombines TRBV13 with TRBJ2-7; possibly TRBD1 for D (6 bases). The V end was cut by 5 bases, the J end by 3 bases, with 11 bases between. The CDR3 sequence is 13 residues long. The germline gives CDR1 PRHDT, CDR2 FYEKMQ (reference sequence). The CDR3 loop is CASSPDSFYEQYF. The CDR3 DNA reads TGTGCCAGCAGCCCGGACAGTTTCTACGAGCAGTACTTC.

The rearrangement joins TRBV6-5 to TRBJ1-2; D ambiguous. The ends were cut back, 2 bases at V and 7 bases at J, with 11 bases in the middle. Germline-derived CDR1 and CDR2 are MNHEY and SVGAGI. There are 13 residues in the CDR3. In DNA, the CDR3 is TGTGCCAGCAGTTACGTCCCGGGCTCTGGCTACACCTTC. This sequence encodes CASSYVPGSGYTF.

This clone has just one count. V is TRBV24-1 and J is TRBJ2-2, with D tentatively TRBD1 (6 bases). The V end lost 0 bases, the J end lost 4 bases, and 11 bases lay between the germline ends. Germline-derived CDR1 and CDR2 are KGHDR and SFDVKD. This CDR3 contains 16 residues. CDR3 in amino acids: CATSDLYRESTGELFF. Here the CDR3 DNA reads TGTGCCACCAGTGATTTGTACAGGGAGAGCACCGGGGAGCTGTTTTTT.

The V call is TRBV28, the J call TRBJ1-1; 10 bases line up with TRBD1. Trimming took 6 bases from V and 1 from J; bases not matched to a gene: 2. This CDR3 spans 14 amino acids. Germline V gene data show CDR1 as MDHEN and CDR2 as SYDVKM. The CDR3 DNA sequence: TGTGCCAGCAGAGGACAGGGGGAGAACACTGAAGCTTTCTTT. As protein: CASRGQGENTEAFF.